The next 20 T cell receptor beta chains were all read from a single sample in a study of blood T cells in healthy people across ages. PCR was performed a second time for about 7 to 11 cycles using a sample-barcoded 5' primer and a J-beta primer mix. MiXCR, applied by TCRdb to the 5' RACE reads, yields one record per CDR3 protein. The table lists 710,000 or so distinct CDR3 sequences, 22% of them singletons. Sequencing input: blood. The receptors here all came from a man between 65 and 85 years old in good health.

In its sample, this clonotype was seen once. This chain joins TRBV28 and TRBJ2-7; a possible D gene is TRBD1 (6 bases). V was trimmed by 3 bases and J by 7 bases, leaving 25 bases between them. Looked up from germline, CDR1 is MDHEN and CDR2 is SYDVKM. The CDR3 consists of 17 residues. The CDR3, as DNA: TGTGCCAGCAGTTTTCTCGGACAGTCTCGTACTTCGCGGGAGCAGTACTTC. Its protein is CASSFLGQSRTSREQYF.

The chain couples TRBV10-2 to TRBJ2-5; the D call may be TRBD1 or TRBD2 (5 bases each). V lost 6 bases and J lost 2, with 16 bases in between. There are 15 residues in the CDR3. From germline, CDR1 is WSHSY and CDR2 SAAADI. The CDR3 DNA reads TGCGCCAGCAGAGGCTGGGACGGAGAACAAGAGACCCAGTACTTC. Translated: CASRGWDGEQETQYF.

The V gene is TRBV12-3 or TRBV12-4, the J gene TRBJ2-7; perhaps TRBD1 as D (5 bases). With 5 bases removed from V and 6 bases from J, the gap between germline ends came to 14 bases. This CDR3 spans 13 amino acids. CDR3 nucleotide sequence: TGTGCCAGCAGTATGACAGTTTTTAGCGAGCAGTACTTC. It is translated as CASSMTVFSEQYF.

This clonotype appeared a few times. CDR3 protein: CASSPRDRETQYF. The CDR3 DNA follows: TGTGCCAGCAGCCCGCGGGACAGAGAGACCCAGTACTTC. The chain couples TRBV28 to TRBJ2-5; D perhaps matches TRBD1 (7 bases). The CDR3 contains 13 residues. Germline assignment: CDR1 MDHEN and CDR2 SYDVKM. Trimming removed 6 bases from V and 4 bases from J, with 12 bases in between.

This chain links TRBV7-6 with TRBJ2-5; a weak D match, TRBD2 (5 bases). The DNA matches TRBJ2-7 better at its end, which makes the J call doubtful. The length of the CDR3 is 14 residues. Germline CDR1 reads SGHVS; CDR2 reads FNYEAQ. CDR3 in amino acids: CASSLDEGPYEQYF. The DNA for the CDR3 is TGTGCCAGCAGCTTAGACGAGGGCCCCTACGAGCAGTACTTC.

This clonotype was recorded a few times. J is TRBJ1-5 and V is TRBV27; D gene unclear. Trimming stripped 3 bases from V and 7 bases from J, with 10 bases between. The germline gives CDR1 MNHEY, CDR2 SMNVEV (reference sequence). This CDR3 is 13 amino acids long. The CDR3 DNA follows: TGTGCCAGCAGTTTCCAGGCGGGGCAGCCCCAGCATTTT. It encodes CASSFQAGQPQHF.

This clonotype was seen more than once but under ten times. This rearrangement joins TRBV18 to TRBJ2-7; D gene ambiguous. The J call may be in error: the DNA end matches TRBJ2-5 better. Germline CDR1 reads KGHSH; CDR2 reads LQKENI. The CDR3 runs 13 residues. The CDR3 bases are TGTGCCAGCTCACGGGCCAGTCAAGAGACCCAGTACTTC. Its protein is CASSRASQETQYF.

CDR3 sequence (DNA): TGCAGCGCAAAACAGGGGGACGCTGAAGCTTTCTTT. It translates to CSAKQGDAEAFF. V usage is TRBV29-1 and J usage is TRBJ1-1, with 8 bases matching TRBD1. The ends lost 7 bases at V and 6 bases at J; junction bases unmatched: 7. Germline CDR1 reads SQVTM; CDR2 reads ANQGSEA. The CDR3 covers 12 residues.

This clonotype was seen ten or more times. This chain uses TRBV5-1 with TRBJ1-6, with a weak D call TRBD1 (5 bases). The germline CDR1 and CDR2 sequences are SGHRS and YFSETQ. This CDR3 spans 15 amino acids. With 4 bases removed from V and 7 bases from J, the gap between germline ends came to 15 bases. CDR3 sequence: CASSDPGRRNSPLHF. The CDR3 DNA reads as TGCGCCAGCAGCGATCCAGGGAGGCGGAATTCACCCCTCCACTTT. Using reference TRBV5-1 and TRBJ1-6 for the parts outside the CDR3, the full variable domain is KAGVTQTPRYLIKTRGQQVTLSCSPISGHRSVSWYQQTPGQGLQFLFEYFSETQRNKGNFPGRFSGRQFSNSRSEMNVSTLELGDSALYLCASSDPGRRNSPLHFGNGTRLTVT.

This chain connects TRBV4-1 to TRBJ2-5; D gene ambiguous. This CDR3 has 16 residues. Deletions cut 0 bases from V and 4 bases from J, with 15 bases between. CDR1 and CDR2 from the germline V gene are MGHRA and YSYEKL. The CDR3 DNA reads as TGCGCCAGCAGCCAAGATGGCACCACCTTGGGAGAGACCCAGTACTTC. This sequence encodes CASSQDGTTLGETQYF.

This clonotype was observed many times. The CDR3 DNA sequence: TGCGCCAGCAGCTTAGGGGCGGCAGATACGCAGTATTTT. It specifies CASSLGAADTQYF. The chain employs TRBV5-1 and TRBJ2-3; a possible D gene is TRBD1 (5 bases). Germline assignment: CDR1 SGHRS and CDR2 YFSETQ. V lost 2 bases to trimming and J lost 4 bases, with 8 bases between them. The CDR3 runs to 13 residues. Full variable domain (rest looked up from reference TRBV5-1 and TRBJ2-3): KAGVTQTPRYLIKTRGQQVTLSCSPISGHRSVSWYQQTPGQGLQFLFEYFSETQRNKGNFPGRFSGRQFSNSRSEMNVSTLELGDSALYLCASSLGAADTQYFGPGTRLTVL.

CDR3 in DNA: TGTGCCAGCAGCCCTGACAGGTATAGCAATCAGCCCCAGCATTTT. Translation gives CASSPDRYSNQPQHF. The chain links TRBV12-3 or TRBV12-4 to TRBJ1-5, with a tentative D call TRBD1 (6 bases). CDR3 length: 15 amino acids. Deletions cut 6 bases from V and 0 bases from J, with 12 bases between.

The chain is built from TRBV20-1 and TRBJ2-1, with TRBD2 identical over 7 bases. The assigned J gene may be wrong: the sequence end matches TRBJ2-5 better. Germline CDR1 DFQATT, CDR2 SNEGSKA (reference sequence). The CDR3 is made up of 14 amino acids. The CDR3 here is CSAGWTRGGETQYF. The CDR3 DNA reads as TGCAGTGCCGGGTGGACTAGGGGAGGGGAGACCCAGTACTTC.

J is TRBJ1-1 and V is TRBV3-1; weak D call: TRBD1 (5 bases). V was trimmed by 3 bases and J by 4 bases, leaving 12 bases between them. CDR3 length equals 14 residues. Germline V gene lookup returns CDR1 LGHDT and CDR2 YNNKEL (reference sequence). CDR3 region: CASSHSTVITEAFF. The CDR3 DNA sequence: TGTGCCAGCAGCCACTCGACAGTGATCACTGAAGCTTTCTTT.

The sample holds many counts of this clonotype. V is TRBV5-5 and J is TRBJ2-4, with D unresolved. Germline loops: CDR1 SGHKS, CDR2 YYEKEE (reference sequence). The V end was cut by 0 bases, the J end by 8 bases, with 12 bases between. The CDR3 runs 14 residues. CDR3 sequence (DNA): TGTGCCAGCAGCTTGGAGAGCACTGGTGACATTCAGTACTTC. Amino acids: CASSLESTGDIQYF.

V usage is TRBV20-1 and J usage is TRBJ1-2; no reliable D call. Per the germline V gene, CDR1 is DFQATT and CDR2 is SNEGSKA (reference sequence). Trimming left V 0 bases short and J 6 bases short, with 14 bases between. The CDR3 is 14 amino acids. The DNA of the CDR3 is TGCAGTGCTAGAGAACCGGTACGGAGAGATGGCTACACCTTC. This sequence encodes CSAREPVRRDGYTF.

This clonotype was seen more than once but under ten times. For the CDR3, the DNA is TGTGCCAGCAGTGTCACAGGGTACACTGAAGCTTTCTTT. It specifies CASSVTGYTEAFF. The rearrangement links TRBV12-3 or TRBV12-4 to TRBJ1-1, with D perhaps matching TRBD1 (6 bases). The CDR3 has 13 residues. V lost 5 bases, J lost 3 bases, and 10 bases lay in between.

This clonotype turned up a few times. The CDR3 region is CASSKTLAGHSYEQYV. The CDR3, as DNA: TGTGCCAGCAGCAAAACACTAGCGGGACACTCCTACGAGCAGTACGTC. V is TRBV21-1 and J is TRBJ2-7; the D call TRBD2 from the table was never checked on the DNA. TRBV21-1 is a documented pseudogene. CDR3 size: 16 residues.

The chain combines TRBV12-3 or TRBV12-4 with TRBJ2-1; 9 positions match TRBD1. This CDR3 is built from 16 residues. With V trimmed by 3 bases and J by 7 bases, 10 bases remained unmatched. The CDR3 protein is CASSFASGTGLNEQFF. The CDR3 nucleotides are TGTGCCAGCAGTTTCGCCTCCGGGACAGGGTTAAATGAGCAGTTCTTC.

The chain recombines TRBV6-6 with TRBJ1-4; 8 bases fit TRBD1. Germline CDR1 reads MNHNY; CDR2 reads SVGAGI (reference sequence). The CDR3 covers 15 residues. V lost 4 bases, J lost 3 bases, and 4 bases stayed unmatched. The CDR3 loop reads CASSSSTGANEKLFF. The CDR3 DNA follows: TGTGCCAGCAGTTCGTCGACAGGGGCTAATGAAAAACTGTTTTTT.